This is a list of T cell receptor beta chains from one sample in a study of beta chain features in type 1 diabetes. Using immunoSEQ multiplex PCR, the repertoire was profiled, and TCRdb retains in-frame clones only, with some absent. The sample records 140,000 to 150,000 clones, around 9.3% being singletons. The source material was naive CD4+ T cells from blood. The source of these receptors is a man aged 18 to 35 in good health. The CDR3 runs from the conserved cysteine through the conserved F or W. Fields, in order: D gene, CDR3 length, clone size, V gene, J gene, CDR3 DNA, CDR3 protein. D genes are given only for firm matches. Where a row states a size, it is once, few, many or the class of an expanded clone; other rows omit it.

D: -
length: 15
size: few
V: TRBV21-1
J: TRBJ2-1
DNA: TGTGCCAGCAGCAATACTAGCGCATATTACAATGAGCAGTTCTTC
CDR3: CASSNTSAYYNEQFF

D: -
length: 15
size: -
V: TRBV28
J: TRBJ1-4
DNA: TGTGCCAGCAGTTACAACAGGGTTCCTAATGAAAAACTGTTTTTT
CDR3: CASSYNRVPNEKLFF

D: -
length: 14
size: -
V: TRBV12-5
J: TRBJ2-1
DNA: TGTGCTAGTGGGGGCCCAGAAACAGGGTCGTTACCGTTCTTC
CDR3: CASGGPETGSLPFF

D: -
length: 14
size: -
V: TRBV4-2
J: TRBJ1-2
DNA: TGTGCCAGCAGCCAACAAGACACGAACTATGGCTACACCTTC
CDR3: CASSQQDTNYGYTF

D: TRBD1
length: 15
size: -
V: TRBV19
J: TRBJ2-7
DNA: TGTGCCAGTAGGGAAACCGGGACAGGGAGGGCCGAGCAGTACTTC
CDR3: CASRETGTGRAEQYF

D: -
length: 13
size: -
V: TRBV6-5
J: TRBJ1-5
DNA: TGTGCCAGCAGTTACGATGGAGCCCAGCCCCAGCATTTT
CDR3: CASSYDGAQPQHF

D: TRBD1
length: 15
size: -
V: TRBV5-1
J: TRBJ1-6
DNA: TGCGCCAGCAGCTTGGGACAGGGGGCCAATTCACCCCTCCACTTT
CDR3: CASSLGQGANSPLHF

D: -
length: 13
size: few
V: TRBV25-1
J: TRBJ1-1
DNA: TGTGCCAGCTCAGGGACAATGAACACTGAAGCTTTCTTT
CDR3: CASSGTMNTEAFF

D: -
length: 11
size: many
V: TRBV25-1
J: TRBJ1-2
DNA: TGTGCCAGCAGTTACAGGGCTGGCTACACCTTC
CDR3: CASSYRAGYTF

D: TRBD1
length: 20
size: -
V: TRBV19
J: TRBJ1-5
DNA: TGTGCCAGTACCCGGGCGGGGACAGGGCCGGGAATGGGGAGCAATCAGCCCCAGCATTTT
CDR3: CASTRAGTGPGMGSNQPQHF

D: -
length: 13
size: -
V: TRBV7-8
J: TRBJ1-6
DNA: TGTGCCAGCAGCTTAAACGAACAGTCACCCCTCCACTTT
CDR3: CASSLNEQSPLHF

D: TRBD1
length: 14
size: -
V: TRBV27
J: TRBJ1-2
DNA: TGTGCCAGCAAAACGGGACAGACGTGGCATGGCTACACCTTC
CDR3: CASKTGQTWHGYTF

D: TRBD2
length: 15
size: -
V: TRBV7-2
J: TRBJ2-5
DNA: TGTGCCAGCAGCGCGGGACTAGCGATCCAAGAGACCCAGTACTTC
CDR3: CASSAGLAIQETQYF

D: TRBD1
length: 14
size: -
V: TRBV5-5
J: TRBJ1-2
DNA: TGTGCCAGCAGAACCGGACAGGGAAACTATGGCTACACCTTC
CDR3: CASRTGQGNYGYTF

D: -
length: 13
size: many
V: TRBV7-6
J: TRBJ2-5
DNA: TGTGCCAGCAGCTTAGCGGCACAAGAGACCCAGTACTTC
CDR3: CASSLAAQETQYF

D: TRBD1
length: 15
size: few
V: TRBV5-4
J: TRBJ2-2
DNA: TGTGCCAGCAGCACCGGACAGGGAGGCACCGGGGAGCTGTTTTTT
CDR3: CASSTGQGGTGELFF

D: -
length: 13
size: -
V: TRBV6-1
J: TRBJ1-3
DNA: TGTGCCAGCAGTGAAGCGAGGCCGAACACCATATATTTT
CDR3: CASSEARPNTIYF

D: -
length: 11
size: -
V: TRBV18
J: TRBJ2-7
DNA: TGTGCCAGCTCCCCTGCCTACGAGCAGTACTTC
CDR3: CASSPAYEQYF

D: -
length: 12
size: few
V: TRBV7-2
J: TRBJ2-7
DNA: TGTGCCAGCAGCCGTACAGGATACGAGCAGTACTTC
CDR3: CASSRTGYEQYF

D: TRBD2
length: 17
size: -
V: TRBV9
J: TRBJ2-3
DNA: TGTGCCAGCAGCGGCCTTGCGACTAGCGGGGAAAGTGGTACGCAGTATTTT
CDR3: CASSGLATSGESGTQYF

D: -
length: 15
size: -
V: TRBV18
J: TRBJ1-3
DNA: TGTGCCAGCTCACCAAGGGGCCTCTCTGGAAACACCATATATTTT
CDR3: CASSPRGLSGNTIYF

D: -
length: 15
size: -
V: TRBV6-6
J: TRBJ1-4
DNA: TGTGCCAGCAGTACCCGACCGGTACCGGGTGAAAAACTGTTTTTT
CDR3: CASSTRPVPGEKLFF

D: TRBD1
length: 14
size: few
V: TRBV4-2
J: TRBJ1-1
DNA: TGTGCCAGCAGCACCAAGGGGACAGGATCCGGAGCTTTCTTT
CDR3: CASSTKGTGSGAFF

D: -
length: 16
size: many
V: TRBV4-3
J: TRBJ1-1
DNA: TGCGCCAGCAGCCAAGCAGTTAGGGGGGAGGGCACTGAAGCTTTCTTT
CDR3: CASSQAVRGEGTEAFF

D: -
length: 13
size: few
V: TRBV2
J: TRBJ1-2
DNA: TGTGCCAGCAGTGAGGGCCAACTCTATGGCTACACCTTC
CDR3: CASSEGQLYGYTF

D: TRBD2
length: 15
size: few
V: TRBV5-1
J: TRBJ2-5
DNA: TGCGCCAGCAGAAAATGGACTAGCGGACAAGAGACCCAGTACTTC
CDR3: CASRKWTSGQETQYF

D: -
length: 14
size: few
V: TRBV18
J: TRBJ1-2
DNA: TGTGCCAGCTCACCAGGTACCGGGAACTATGGCTACACCTTC
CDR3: CASSPGTGNYGYTF

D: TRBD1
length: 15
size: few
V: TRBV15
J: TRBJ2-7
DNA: TGTGCCACCAGCAGAGCGGGACAGGCACTATACGAGCAGTACTTC
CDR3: CATSRAGQALYEQYF

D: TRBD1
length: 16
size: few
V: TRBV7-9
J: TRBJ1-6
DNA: TGTGCCAGCAGCTGGGGAGACAGGGGTGTATATTCACCCCTCCACTTT
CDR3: CASSWGDRGVYSPLHF

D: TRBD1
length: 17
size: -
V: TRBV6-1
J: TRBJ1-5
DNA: TGTGCCAGCAGTGGGGACAGCCAGAGAAATAGCAATCAGCCCCAGCATTTT
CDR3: CASSGDSQRNSNQPQHF

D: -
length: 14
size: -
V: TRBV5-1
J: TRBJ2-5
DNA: TGCGCCAGCAGCGCTGGAGAGGGCGGACAGACCCAGTACTTC
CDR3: CASSAGEGGQTQYF

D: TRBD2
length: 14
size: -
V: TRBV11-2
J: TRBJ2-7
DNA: TGTGCCAGCACCACCAACCGGGGGGGCCACGAGCAGTACTTC
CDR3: CASTTNRGGHEQYF

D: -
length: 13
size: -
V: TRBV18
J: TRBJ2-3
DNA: TGTGCCAGCTCAATCCGGGATCCAGATACGCAGTATTTT
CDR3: CASSIRDPDTQYF

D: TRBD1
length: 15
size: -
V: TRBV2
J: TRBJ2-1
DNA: TGTGCCAGCAGTGTCGGACAGGGGATCTACAATGAGCAGTTCTTC
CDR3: CASSVGQGIYNEQFF

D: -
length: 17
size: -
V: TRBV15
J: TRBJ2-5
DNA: TGTGCCACCAGCATAATCGACTGGGACATCGAGAAAGAGACCCAGTACTTC
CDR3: CATSIIDWDIEKETQYF

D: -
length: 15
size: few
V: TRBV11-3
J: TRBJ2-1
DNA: TGTGCCAGCAGCTTAGCGGGTGGTCAATACAATGAGCAGTTCTTC
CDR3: CASSLAGGQYNEQFF

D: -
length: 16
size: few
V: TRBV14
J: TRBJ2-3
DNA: TGTGCCAGCAGCCAATGGGGCAGGGGAGCAGCAGATACGCAGTATTTT
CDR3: CASSQWGRGAADTQYF